These 15 T cell receptor beta chains share one sample of origin, sequenced in a study of blood T cell repertoires in COVID-19. Here immunoSEQ multiplex PCR was the method, and the copy in TCRdb shows in-frame clones only, minus some. Of around 75,000 clones detected, about four fifths appear once; the ten largest clones hold less than 6%. The sample comprised peripheral blood. The receptors were gathered from an elderly woman with active or convalescent COVID-19.

The chain carries TRBV10-3 and TRBJ1-2; 10 bases match TRBD1. The germline CDR1 and CDR2 sequences are ENHRY and SYGVKD. The ends lost 10 bases at V and 0 bases at J; junction bases unmatched: 14. The CDR3 length is 17 residues. CDR3 sequence (DNA): TGTGCCACGCAAGATAGGGACAGGGGTGAGACTAACTATGGCTACACCTTC. Encoded protein: CATQDRDRGETNYGYTF.

This clone came up a few times. J is TRBJ2-1 and V is TRBV21-1; the D segment call TRBD1 is taken from the table without a DNA check. TRBV21-1 is recorded as a pseudogene. This CDR3 comprises 19 residues. CDR3 protein: CASSKGESPQFSSYNEQFF. CDR3 sequence (DNA): TGTGCCAGCAGCAAGGGCGAGTCTCCTCAGTTTAGCTCCTACAATGAGCAGTTCTTC.

The genes are TRBV15 and TRBJ2-3; 12 nucleotides align to TRBD2. This CDR3 is built from 16 residues. Per germline, CDR1 LNHNV and CDR2 YYDKDF (reference sequence). The ends lost 5 bases at V and 1 base at J; junction bases unmatched: 4. This chain's CDR3 is CATSRLAGVGTDTQYF. The CDR3 DNA sequence: TGTGCCACCAGCCGACTAGCGGGGGTCGGCACAGATACGCAGTATTTT.

V and J are TRBV3-1 (or the pseudogene TRBV3-2) and TRBJ1-2; no clear D gene. The CDR3 runs to 13 residues. V gave up 0 bases and J gave up 6 bases, with 8 bases separating them. From germline, CDR1 is LGHDT and CDR2 YNNKEL (reference sequence). CDR3: CASSQERQNGYTF. DNA of the CDR3: TGTGCCAGCAGCCAAGAACGACAAAATGGCTACACCTTC.

The gene calls are TRBV27 and TRBJ2-5; D might be TRBD2 (5 bases). The CDR3 sequence is 16 residues long. Trimming stripped 3 bases from V and 5 bases from J, with 19 bases between. CDR1 MNHEY and CDR2 SMNVEV come from the germline V gene (reference sequence). The DNA of the CDR3 is TGTGCCAGCAGTTTCCGCCCGGGTCGCTCGGGGGAGACCCAGTACTTC. The encoded protein is CASSFRPGRSGETQYF.

The J gene is TRBJ2-2, the V gene TRBV15; 10 nucleotides line up with TRBD1. Trimming cost V 6 bases and J 4 bases; bases outside gene matches: 8. This CDR3 is built from 16 residues. In germline, CDR1 is LNHNV, CDR2 YYDKDF (reference sequence). The CDR3 loop is CATSKRQGAVTGELFF. The CDR3 DNA follows: TGTGCCACCAGTAAGAGACAGGGGGCGGTCACCGGGGAGCTGTTTTTT. Based on the CDR3 plus reference TRBV15 and TRBJ2-2, the full variable domain is DAMVIQNPRYQVTQFGKPVTLSCSQTLNHNVMYWYQQKSSQAPKLLFHYYDKDFNNEADTPDNFQSRRPNTSFCFLDIRSPGLGDTAMYLCATSKRQGAVTGELFFGEGSRLTVL.

The J gene is TRBJ2-5, the V gene TRBV7-2; the D gene is possibly TRBD2 (5 bases). Germline values: CDR1 SGHTA, CDR2 FQGNSA. This CDR3 comprises 16 residues. V lost 2 bases to trimming and J lost 2 bases, with 15 bases between them. The CDR3 nucleotides are TGTGCCAGCAGCTTATCCCCCTGGAGGAGGCAAGAGACCCAGTACTTC. Protein: CASSLSPWRRQETQYF.

The rearrangement joins TRBV7-2 to TRBJ2-3; D unclear. Trimming removed 6 bases from V and 2 bases from J, with 15 bases in between. In germline, CDR1 is SGHTA, CDR2 FQGNSA. The CDR3 has 15 amino acids. CDR3 residues: CASRTVGSYTDTQYF. The CDR3, as DNA: TGTGCCAGCAGGACGGTGGGCAGCTACACAGATACGCAGTATTTT.

The table lists this clone with a few counts. The V call is TRBV2, the J call TRBJ1-2, with D unresolved. CDR3 length equals 15 residues. V lost 0 bases, J lost 2 bases, and 10 bases lay in between. Germline CDR1 and CDR2: SNHLY and FYNNEI. CDR3 amino acids: CASSEAKLANYGYTF. DNA of the CDR3: TGTGCCAGCAGTGAAGCGAAGTTGGCAAACTATGGCTACACCTTC.

The chain couples TRBV6-1 to TRBJ1-2; 7 bases align to TRBD1. With V trimmed by 2 bases and J by 2 bases, 2 bases remained unmatched. Germline lookup yields CDR1 MNHNS and CDR2 SASEGT. This CDR3 comprises 14 residues. CDR3 in DNA: TGTGCCAGCAGTGAATGGGACAGCAACTATGGCTACACCTTC. It codes for CASSEWDSNYGYTF.

This clone was found a few times. The chain couples TRBV20-1 to TRBJ1-6, with 7 bases identical to TRBD1. The J segment lost 5 bases and the V segment lost 3 bases, leaving 4 bases of the junction unmatched. The CDR3 covers 14 residues. Germline CDR1 DFQATT, CDR2 SNEGSKA (reference sequence). As DNA, the CDR3 is TGCAGTGCTAGTGGGGACAGAGATAATTCACCCCTCCACTTT. Amino acids: CSASGDRDNSPLHF.

V gene TRBV19 combines with J gene TRBJ1-5; D is undetermined. This CDR3 is 15 amino acids long. Germline CDR1 LNHDA, CDR2 SQIVND (reference sequence). V was shortened by 7 bases and J by 3 bases, with 16 bases between the two germline ends. This chain's CDR3 is CASTPLEGDNQPQHF. The CDR3 DNA reads as TGTGCCAGTACCCCCCTGGAGGGTGACAATCAGCCCCAGCATTTT.

This chain links TRBV7-2 with TRBJ2-7, with 8 bases aligning to TRBD2. V lost 3 bases to trimming and J lost 2 bases; unmatched junction nucleotides: 6. CDR1 and CDR2 from the germline V gene are SGHTA and FQGNSA. CDR3 length: 15 residues. The CDR3 here is CASSFGGAPPYEQYF. The CDR3 DNA sequence: TGTGCCAGCAGCTTCGGGGGGGCCCCCCCCTACGAGCAGTACTTC.

The CDR3 sequence is CATTDRADTEAFF. DNA of the CDR3: TGTGCCACCACCGACAGGGCTGACACTGAAGCTTTCTTT. The rearrangement uses TRBV24-1 and TRBJ1-1; the match to TRBD1 covers 7 bases. Germline CDR1 reads KGHDR; CDR2 reads SFDVKD. Losses at the gene ends were 8 bases for V and 3 bases for J; bases not matched to a gene: 5. The CDR3 sequence is 13 residues long.

The gene calls are TRBV6-5 and TRBJ2-5, with 14 bases lining up with TRBD2. The J segment lost 8 bases and the V segment lost 4 bases, leaving 9 bases of the junction unmatched. Per germline, CDR1 MNHEY and CDR2 SVGAGI. The CDR3 extends over 16 amino acids. CDR3 coding DNA: TGTGCCAGCAGTTTTGGGACTAGCGGGGGACTAGGAACCCAGTACTTC. Its protein is CASSFGTSGGLGTQYF.